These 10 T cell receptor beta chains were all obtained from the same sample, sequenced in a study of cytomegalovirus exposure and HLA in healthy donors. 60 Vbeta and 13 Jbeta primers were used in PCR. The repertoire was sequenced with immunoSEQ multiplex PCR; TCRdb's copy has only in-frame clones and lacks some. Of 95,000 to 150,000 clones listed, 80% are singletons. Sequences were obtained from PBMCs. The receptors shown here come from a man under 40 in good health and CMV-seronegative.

In DNA form, the CDR3 reads TGTGCCAGCAGTGAACAGGCGGGGGGGTCAGATACGCAGTATTTT. Translated: CASSEQAGGSDTQYF. The chain couples TRBV6-1 to TRBJ2-3; 9 bases line up with TRBD2. The CDR3 covers 15 residues. J lost 4 bases, V lost 2 bases, and 4 bases had no gene match. The V gene's germline CDR1 is MNHNS and CDR2 SASEGT.

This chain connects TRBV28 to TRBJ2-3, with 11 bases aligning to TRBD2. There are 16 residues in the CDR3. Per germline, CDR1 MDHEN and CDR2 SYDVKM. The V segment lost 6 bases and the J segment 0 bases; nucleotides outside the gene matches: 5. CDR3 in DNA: TGTGCCAGCAGCCCGGGACTAGCGGCTAGCACAGATACGCAGTATTTT. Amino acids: CASSPGLAASTDTQYF.

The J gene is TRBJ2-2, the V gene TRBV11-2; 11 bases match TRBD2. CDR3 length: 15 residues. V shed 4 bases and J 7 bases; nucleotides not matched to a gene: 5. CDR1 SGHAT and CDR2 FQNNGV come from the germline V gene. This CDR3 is CASSYSGGAVGELFF. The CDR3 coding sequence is TGTGCCAGCAGCTATAGCGGGGGGGCCGTCGGGGAGCTGTTTTTT.

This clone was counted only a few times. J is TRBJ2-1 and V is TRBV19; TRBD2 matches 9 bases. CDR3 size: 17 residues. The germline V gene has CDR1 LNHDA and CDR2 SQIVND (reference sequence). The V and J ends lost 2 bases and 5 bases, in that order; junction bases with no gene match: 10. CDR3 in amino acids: CASSIIGAGGPDNEQFF. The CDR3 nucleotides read TGTGCCAGTAGTATAATAGGCGCGGGGGGGCCGGACAATGAGCAGTTCTTC. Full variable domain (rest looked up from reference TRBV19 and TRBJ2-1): DGGITQSPKYLFRKEGQNVTLSCEQNLNHDAMYWYRQDPGQGLRLIYYSQIVNDFQKGDIAEGYSVSREKKESFPLTVTSAQKNPTAFYLCASSIIGAGGPDNEQFFGPGTRLTVL.

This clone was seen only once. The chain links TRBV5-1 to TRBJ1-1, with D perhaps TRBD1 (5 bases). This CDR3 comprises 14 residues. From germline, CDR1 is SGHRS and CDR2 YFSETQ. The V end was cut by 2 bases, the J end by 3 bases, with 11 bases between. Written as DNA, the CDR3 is TGCGCCAGCAGCTTAACAGGTTGGGACACTGAAGCTTTCTTT. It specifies CASSLTGWDTEAFF. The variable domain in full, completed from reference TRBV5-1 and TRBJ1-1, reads KAGVTQTPRYLIKTRGQQVTLSCSPISGHRSVSWYQQTPGQGLQFLFEYFSETQRNKGNFPGRFSGRQFSNSRSEMNVSTLELGDSALYLCASSLTGWDTEAFFGQGTRLTVV.

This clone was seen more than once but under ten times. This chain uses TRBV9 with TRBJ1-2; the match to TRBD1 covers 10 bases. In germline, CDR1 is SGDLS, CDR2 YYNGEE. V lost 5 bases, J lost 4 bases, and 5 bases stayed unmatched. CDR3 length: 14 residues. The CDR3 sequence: CASRAGQGVYGYTF. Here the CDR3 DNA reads TGTGCCAGCAGGGCAGGACAGGGGGTCTATGGCTACACCTTC.

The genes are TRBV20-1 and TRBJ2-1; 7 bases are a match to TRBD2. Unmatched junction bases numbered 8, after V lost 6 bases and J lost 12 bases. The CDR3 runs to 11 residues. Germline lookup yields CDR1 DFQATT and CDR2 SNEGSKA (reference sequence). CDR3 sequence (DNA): TGCAGTGCCGGGCTGGCGGGGGTGCAGTTCTTC. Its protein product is CSAGLAGVQFF.

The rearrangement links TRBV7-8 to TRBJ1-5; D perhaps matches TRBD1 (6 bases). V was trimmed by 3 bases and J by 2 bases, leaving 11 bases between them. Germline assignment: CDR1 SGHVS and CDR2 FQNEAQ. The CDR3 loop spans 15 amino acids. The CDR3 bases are TGTGCCAGCAGCTTCAGCAGGGGTCGCAATCAGCCCCAGCATTTT. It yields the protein CASSFSRGRNQPQHF. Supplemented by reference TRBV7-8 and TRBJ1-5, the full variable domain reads GAGVSQSPRYKVAKRGQDVALRCDPISGHVSLFWYQQALGQGPEFLTYFQNEAQLDKSGLPSDRFFAERPEGSVSTLKIQRTQQEDSAVYLCASSFSRGRNQPQHFGDGTRLSIL.

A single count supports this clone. CDR3 bases: TGTGCCAGCAGATTACCCACAGGGGGCGCGGTCTATGGCTACACCTTC. It yields the protein CASRLPTGGAVYGYTF. This chain uses TRBV28 with TRBJ1-2; TRBD1 matches 9 bases. Losses at the gene ends were 6 bases for V and 4 bases for J; bases not matched to a gene: 12. The CDR3 is made up of 16 amino acids. Per germline, CDR1 MDHEN and CDR2 SYDVKM.

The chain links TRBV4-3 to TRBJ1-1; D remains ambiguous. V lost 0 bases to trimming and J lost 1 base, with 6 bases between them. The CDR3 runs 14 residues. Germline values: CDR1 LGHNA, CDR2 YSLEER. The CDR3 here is CASSQDLPNTEAFF. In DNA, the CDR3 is TGCGCCAGCAGCCAAGATCTACCGAACACTGAAGCTTTCTTT.